This TCR beta chain appears in the sequencing data of a study of post-analysis software for immune sequencing data. Overall study results and limits: Five TRBV segments were significantly more frequent in patients than in controls. TRBV5-6, TRBV5-1 and TRBV20-1 were among these segments.

The CDR3 spans 14 residues. V lost 6 bases, J lost 2 bases, and 16 bases lay in between. The germline V gene encodes CDR1 DFQATT and CDR2 SNEGSKA (reference sequence). Unique molecular identifiers were built into the TCR beta cDNA libraries. TCRdb processed the PCR reads anew with MiXCR; each CDR3 protein has one entry. Among 700,000 to 900,000 distinct CDR3 sequences listed, just over 45% were seen once. A word on this clonotype: Its matching antigen is unknown.

The chain links TRBV20-1 to TRBJ1-1, with a weak D call TRBD1 (6 bases). The sequenced sample was blood. The clonotype originates from a girl aged 5 to 17 with multiple sclerosis. The DNA of the CDR3 is TGCAGTGCAGACATTGGACAGACAAACACTGAAGCTTTCTTT. It translates to CSADIGQTNTEAFF.